This TCR beta chain emerged from a study of T-cell memory formation after mild COVID-19. General study points: Still unconfirmed is whether the second-wave clones peaking on day 37 recognized SARS-CoV-2.

A single record per CDR3 protein comes from TCRdb applying MiXCR to the 5' RACE reads. Among more than 350,000 distinct CDR3 sequences listed, 15% to 20% were seen once. This clonotype appeared a few times. The antigen is unknown. Losses at the gene ends were 0 bases for V and 6 bases for J; bases not matched to a gene: 2. This CDR3 region has 14 residues. Germline V lookup: CDR1 SGHTA, CDR2 FQGNSA. The source of this sequence is a man between 18 and 29 years old who had mild COVID-19 (a few samples of this study predate the infection). Cell type and time point are not known. The V and J genes are TRBV7-2 and TRBJ2-1; 7 bases match TRBD1. The specimen was PBMCs or a T cell subset sorted from them (not recorded which). CDR3 DNA: TGTGCCAGCAGCTTAGCTCCAGGGGGCAATGAGCAGTTCTTC. Translating gives CASSLAPGGNEQFF.